The entry below describes one T cell receptor (beta chain). The target of this receptor is not known. A far more abundant clone sits one base away, making this likely a read error. This sample was included in a study of prognosis after radiotherapy for stage I lung cancer (dated by TCRdb to the early 2020s). Notes on the research overall: Between early 2018 and early 2019, around 19 patients with stage I NSCLC were enrolled in Nanjing, China. Newly diagnosed primary stage I lung tumors were present in some 15 patients, and oligometastatic NSCLC after surgical resection of the primary tumor was present in a handful of patients. All patients were regarded as medically inoperable, because of comorbidities in about a dozen patients and refusal of surgery in several patients. The cohort was made up of some twelve men and about 6 women, with a median age of nearly 75 years and an age range of about 50 to 84 years. Squamous cell carcinoma histology was identified in roughly seven patients, and adenocarcinoma histology was identified in twelve patients. SBRT was given in 3 to 5 fractions with a biologically effective dose of at least 100 Gy, using image-guided IMRT or VMAT. Concurrent therapy was not administered to any patient alongside SBRT. About 20% of the 19 patients developed distant metastases after SBRT, at a median of roughly 7 months; the other 15 showed no significant progression. The study profiled peripheral blood TCR beta repertoires from stage I NSCLC patients before and after stereotactic body radiotherapy and related them to distant failure. The study sequenced 38 blood samples from some 20 patients, one before and one after SBRT per patient.

The CDR3 runs 14 residues from the cysteine to the phenylalanine. Of the read, only the CDR3 DNA is kept; its 42 bases are in frame from base 1. Looking up the germline V gene yields CDR1 MNHEY and CDR2 SVGEGT. V drops 5 bases and J drops 8 bases, leaving 18 bases in between. Two rounds of multiplex PCR were used to amplify the TCR beta CDR3 region from genomic DNA. In the first round of PCR, primers specific to each TRBV and TRBJ gene were used, and the primer sequences are filed in Chinese patent CN105087789A. Universal primers were used in the second PCR round. The Roche High Pure PCR Template Preparation Kit was used to extract genomic DNA from frozen PBMCs. The libraries underwent paired-end sequencing with 151 bp reads on an Illumina HiSeq 3000. As for the authors' bioinformatics: CutAdapt was used to remove raw reads lacking the multiplex PCR primer sequences. PEAR was used to merge high-quality paired reads into contigs. MiXCR assigned TRB V, D and J gene segments to each contig by aligning to reference sequences. CDR3 sequences were clustered by base quality and sequence similarity to remove sequencing errors. Shannon entropy normalized by the natural log of productive TCR sequence number was used as the measure of diversity. Clonality was computed as one minus the ratio of Shannon entropy to the natural log of the number of unique clonotypes. Using the Youden index from ROC curves, the researchers picked the repertoire-metric cut-offs for progression-free survival, and all analyses were carried out in R 3.5.3. TCRdb reworked the public reads: Q25 trimming with fastp, MiXCR clone assembly, productive beta chains retained. Rows are combined by CDR3 protein, so each entry shows the most common genes and DNA. V and J calls and clone size were set by TCRdb, not the authors. Within this sample are about 31,000 distinct CDR3 sequences, with about 42% of them counted one time only. The ten largest clones represent 15% to 17% of the sample.

No patient had a history of other malignancies or prior chemotherapy or radiotherapy, and all had node-negative disease on CT and PET/CT. At each of two time points, roughly 6.5 milliliters of peripheral venous blood were collected in EDTA tubes. Ficoll-Paque Plus density-gradient centrifugation was used to isolate PBMCs. Right after collection, samples were kept at -80 degrees C until analysis. The paper's findings and limits, for the study overall: The small cohort and short follow-up limited the study, so independent validation of the findings is needed. Post-SBRT Shannon entropy and its change from baseline were lower in patients who developed distant metastases; baseline Shannon entropy was not associated with metastases. None of the reported P values were adjusted for multiple comparisons. Differences in TRBV and TRBJ usage frequencies by metastasis status were reportedly observed in two V genes at baseline and in several V and two J genes after SBRT. Tumor specificity of expanded TCR clones was not determined. After SBRT, the number of unique TCR clones decreased (median roughly 10,000 before versus 6,000 to 7,000 after; Wilcoxon paired P=0.011).

This sample comprised PBMCs, obtained before or after stereotactic body radiation therapy (not recorded which). The chain employs TRBV6-2 or TRBV6-3 and TRBJ1-2; D gene: possibly TRBD1, on 5 matching bases. This TCR was recovered from a donor over 45 with non-small cell lung cancer. The CDR3 corresponds to CASSQAPQVTGYTF. The nucleotide sequence reads TGTGCCAGCAGTCAAGCGCCACAGGTAACCGGCTACACCTTC.